What follows are 15 T cell receptor beta chains derived from one specimen sequenced in a study of blood T cell repertoires in COVID-19. Sequencing used immunoSEQ multiplex PCR; TCRdb keeps in-frame clones, though not all of them. Here the sample spans 80,000 to 130,000 clones, about nine tenths being singletons. Sequencing was performed on peripheral blood. These receptors came from a man in his fifties or sixties with acute or convalescent COVID-19.

The V call is TRBV5-4, the J call TRBJ2-1; maybe TRBD1 (6 bases). This CDR3 has 16 residues. The germline V gene has CDR1 SGHNT and CDR2 YYREEE (reference sequence). V lost 4 bases, J lost 0 bases, and 14 bases lay in between. CDR3 sequence: CASSPGTGYSYNEQFF. The CDR3 nucleotides are TGTGCCAGCAGCCCTGGCACAGGGTACTCCTACAATGAGCAGTTCTTC.

V usage is TRBV24-1 and J usage is TRBJ2-3; 7 nucleotides match TRBD1. With V trimmed by 4 bases and J by 5 bases, 11 bases remained unmatched. CDR1 is KGHDR and CDR2 is SFDVKD in the germline V gene. The CDR3 is 16 amino acids. The CDR3 DNA reads as TGTGCCACCAGTGACTCAAAAGGGGGCCAGGAAGATACGCAGTATTTT. The encoded protein is CATSDSKGGQEDTQYF.

This clone was seen once. This rearrangement joins TRBV28 to TRBJ2-3, with 11 bases fitting TRBD1. J lost 6 bases, V lost 4 bases, and 9 bases had no gene match. CDR3 size: 16 residues. Germline V CDR1 and CDR2: MDHEN, SYDVKM. CDR3: CASSSPRDRGLDTQYF. DNA of the CDR3: TGTGCCAGCAGTTCACCCCGGGACAGGGGGTTGGATACGCAGTATTTT.

V is TRBV4-1 and J is TRBJ2-1; 9 bases align to TRBD1. Trimming took 0 bases from V and 7 from J; bases not matched to a gene: 13. CDR3 length equals 18 residues. The germline V gene encodes CDR1 MGHRA and CDR2 YSYEKL. The CDR3 loop is CASSQEGPLQGAGNEQFF. CDR3 DNA sequence: TGCGCCAGCAGCCAAGAAGGGCCCCTACAGGGGGCAGGGAATGAGCAGTTCTTC.

V gene TRBV27 combines with J gene TRBJ1-2; D is possibly TRBD1 (5 bases). The germline gives CDR1 MNHEY, CDR2 SMNVEV (reference sequence). CDR3 length: 14 amino acids. V was clipped by 6 bases and J by 4 bases, with 15 bases between them. The CDR3 DNA sequence: TGTGCCAGCAGCTTGAACGGGGGGGGCTATGGCTACACCTTC. It codes for CASSLNGGGYGYTF.

This chain uses TRBV28 with TRBJ2-1; D is undetermined. The germline gives CDR1 MDHEN, CDR2 SYDVKM. The CDR3 runs to 14 residues. Trimming pared 11 bases from V and 1 base from J, leaving 15 bases between. The CDR3 DNA follows: TGTGCCTCAAGAGTCCCGGGTTCCTACAATGAGCAGTTCTTC. Amino acid sequence: CASRVPGSYNEQFF.

The chain carries TRBV10-3 and TRBJ2-6; a possible D gene is TRBD2 (6 bases). This CDR3 contains 16 residues. Germline-derived CDR1 and CDR2 are ENHRY and SYGVKD. With 3 bases removed from V and 1 base from J, the gap between germline ends came to 10 bases. The CDR3 spells CAISDAGKSGANVLTF. CDR3 nucleotide sequence: TGTGCCATCAGTGATGCGGGGAAGTCTGGGGCCAACGTCCTGACTTTC.

The genes are TRBV11-3 and TRBJ2-4; unclear D gene. The CDR3 runs 15 residues. The germline V gene encodes CDR1 SGHNT and CDR2 YENEEA. Deletions cut 5 bases from V and 0 bases from J, with 11 bases between. The CDR3: CASSDPGKAKNIQYF. The DNA of the CDR3 is TGTGCCAGCAGCGACCCAGGAAAAGCCAAAAACATTCAGTACTTC.

This clone was counted a single time. The chain carries TRBV6-5 and TRBJ2-1; D unclear. The CDR3 totals 12 residues. Germline V gene data show CDR1 as MNHEY and CDR2 as SVGAGI. V shed 6 bases and J shed 3 bases, with 6 bases lying between them. The CDR3 protein is CASRAYYNEQFF. The DNA for the CDR3 is TGTGCCAGCAGAGCCTACTACAATGAGCAGTTCTTC.

V usage is TRBV7-9 and J usage is TRBJ1-6; D is unresolved. Germline V gives CDR1 SEHNR, CDR2 FQNEAQ (reference sequence). V dropped 0 bases and J dropped 6 bases, with 3 bases sitting between them. This CDR3 comprises 13 residues. CDR3 DNA sequence: TGTGCCAGCAGCTTAGCGGCTAATTCACCCCTCCACTTT. It encodes CASSLAANSPLHF.

This clone was counted a single time. The chain uses TRBV19 and TRBJ1-1; 10 positions match TRBD1. Unmatched junction bases numbered 25, after V lost 10 bases and J lost 11 bases. This CDR3 is built from 17 residues. Germline assignment: CDR1 LNHDA and CDR2 SQIVND (reference sequence). CDR3 sequence reads: CATQFRGLGTGVMRAFF. The CDR3 DNA follows: TGTGCCACTCAATTTCGGGGGCTGGGGACAGGGGTAATGAGGGCTTTCTTT. Complete variable domain (other parts from reference TRBV19 and TRBJ1-1): DGGITQSPKYLFRKEGQNVTLSCEQNLNHDAMYWYRQDPGQGLRLIYYSQIVNDFQKGDIAEGYSVSREKKESFPLTVTSAQKNPTAFYLCATQFRGLGTGVMRAFFGQGTRLTVV.

The genes are TRBV5-1 and TRBJ2-5, with TRBD2 matching 16 bases. Germline assignment: CDR1 SGHRS and CDR2 YFSETQ. V shed 7 bases, J shed 4 bases, and the junction held 16 bases outside the gene matches. The CDR3 contains 19 residues. The CDR3 DNA follows: TGCGCCAGCCCCCATACCGGGACTAGCGGGAGGGCCCTGCGAGAGACCCAGTACTTC. Residues: CASPHTGTSGRALRETQYF.

This rearrangement joins TRBV5-1 to TRBJ1-2; TRBD1 matches at 10 bases. The germline CDR1 and CDR2 sequences are SGHRS and YFSETQ. The CDR3 runs 15 residues. Trimming removed 7 bases from V and 7 bases from J; junction bases left unmatched: 13. The CDR3 protein is CASSPSSGTGAGYTF. CDR3 coding DNA: TGCGCCAGCTCCCCCTCTTCCGGGACAGGGGCTGGCTACACCTTC.

This chain links TRBV7-9 with TRBJ2-7; the match to TRBD2 covers 7 bases. This CDR3 region has 15 residues. Germline V gene lookup returns CDR1 SEHNR and CDR2 FQNEAQ (reference sequence). V lost 5 bases, J lost 2 bases, and 9 bases stayed unmatched. In DNA, the CDR3 is TGTGCCAGCAGCGACCGAGGCGGGGGAGCCTACGAGCAGTACTTC. Residues: CASSDRGGGAYEQYF.

The J gene is TRBJ2-5, the V gene TRBV27; 9 bases fit TRBD1. Germline V gene sequence: CDR1 MNHEY, CDR2 SMNVEV (reference sequence). The junction had 6 bases not matched to a gene; V was cut back by 5 bases and J by 5 bases. The CDR3 is 14 amino acids. CDR3 sequence (DNA): TGTGCCAGCAGTGTCACAGGGGGCGGGGAGACCCAGTACTTC. Encoded protein: CASSVTGGGETQYF.